This TCR beta chain was identified in a study of T cell responses to AZD1222 COVID-19 vaccine. Looking at the study overall: Second-dose intervals near 4 or 12 weeks were combined.

Measured with immunoSEQ multiplex PCR; TCRdb has only the in-frame clones, and not every one. The sample records around 120,000 clones, around 84% being singletons. Findings of the study overall: Spike was spanned by vaccine-associated CD4 TCRs, which were dominant at 160-218 and 743-854. Repertoires were obtained solely post-peak T cell response. There were mostly white British donors and more females than males, and clonal diversity was possibly underestimated.

Germline V gene sequence: CDR1 SGHVS, CDR2 FNYEAQ. This CDR3 spans 16 amino acids. V dropped 1 base and J dropped 2; count of bases not matched to a gene: 8. On this clone itself: The target antigen is unknown.

The V gene is TRBV7-6, the J gene TRBJ2-7; TRBD2 agrees at 7 bases. The TCR comes from an adult in good health. This specimen consisted of peripheral blood, obtained on day 0 of AZD1222 vaccination. The CDR3 loop is CASSLGGAGETYEQYF. In nucleotides, the CDR3 is TGTGCCAGCAGCTTAGGTGGGGCGGGAGAAACCTACGAGCAGTACTTC.